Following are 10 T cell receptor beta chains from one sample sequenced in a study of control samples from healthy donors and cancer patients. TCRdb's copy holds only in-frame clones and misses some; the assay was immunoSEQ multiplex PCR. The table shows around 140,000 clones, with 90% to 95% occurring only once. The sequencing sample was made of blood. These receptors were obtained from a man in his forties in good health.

The CDR3 DNA is TGTGCCAGCAGTTTTTTCGACACCTATGGCTACACCTTC. It codes for CASSFFDTYGYTF. The chain employs TRBV28 and TRBJ1-2; D not resolved. The CDR3 loop spans 13 amino acids. V lost 3 bases, J lost 4 bases, and 9 bases lay in between. CDR1 MDHEN and CDR2 SYDVKM come from the germline V gene.

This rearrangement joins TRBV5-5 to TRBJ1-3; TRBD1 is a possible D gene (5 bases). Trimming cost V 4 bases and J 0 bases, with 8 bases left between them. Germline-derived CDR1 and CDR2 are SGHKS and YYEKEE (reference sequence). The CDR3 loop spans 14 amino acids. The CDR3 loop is CASSRGDSGNTIYF. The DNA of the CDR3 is TGTGCCAGCAGCCGAGGGGACTCTGGAAACACCATATATTTT.

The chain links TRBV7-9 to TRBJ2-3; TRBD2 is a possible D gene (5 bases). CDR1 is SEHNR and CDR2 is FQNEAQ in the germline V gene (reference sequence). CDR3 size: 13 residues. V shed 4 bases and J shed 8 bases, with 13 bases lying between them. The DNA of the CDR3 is TGTGCCAGCAGCTCAGCGGCCCTCGGTACGCAGTATTTT. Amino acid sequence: CASSSAALGTQYF.

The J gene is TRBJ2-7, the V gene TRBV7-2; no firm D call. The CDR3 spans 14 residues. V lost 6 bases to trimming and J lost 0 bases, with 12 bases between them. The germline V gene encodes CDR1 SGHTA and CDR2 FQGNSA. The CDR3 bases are TGTGCCAGCAGTTCCGGGTGGGGCTCCTACGAGCAGTACTTC. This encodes CASSSGWGSYEQYF.

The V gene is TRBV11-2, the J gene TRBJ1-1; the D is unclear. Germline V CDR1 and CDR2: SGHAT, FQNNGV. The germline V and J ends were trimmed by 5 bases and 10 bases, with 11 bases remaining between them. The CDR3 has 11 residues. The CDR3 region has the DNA TGTGCCAGCAGCACAAGAGTTGGAGCTTTCTTT. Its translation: CASSTRVGAFF.

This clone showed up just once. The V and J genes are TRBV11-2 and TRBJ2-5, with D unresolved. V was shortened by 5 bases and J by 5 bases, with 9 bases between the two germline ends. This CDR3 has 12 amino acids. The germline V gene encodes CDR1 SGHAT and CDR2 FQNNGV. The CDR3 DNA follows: TGTGCCAGCAGCCTGGGTCGTGAGACCCAGTACTTC. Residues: CASSLGRETQYF.

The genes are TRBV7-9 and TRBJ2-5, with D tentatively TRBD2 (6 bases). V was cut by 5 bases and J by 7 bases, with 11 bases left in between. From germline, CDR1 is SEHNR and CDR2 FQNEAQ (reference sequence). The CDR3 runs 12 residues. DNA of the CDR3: TGTGCCAGCAGCGTATTGGGGGGGACCCAGTACTTC. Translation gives CASSVLGGTQYF.

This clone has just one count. CDR3 in amino acids: CASSISTRNEQFF. DNA for the CDR3: TGTGCCAGTAGTATATCGACCCGCAATGAGCAGTTCTTC. The rearrangement joins TRBV19 to TRBJ2-1; D gene unclear. Germline CDR1 LNHDA, CDR2 SQIVND (reference sequence). CDR3 size: 13 residues. V lost 2 bases, J lost 6 bases, and 8 bases lay in between.

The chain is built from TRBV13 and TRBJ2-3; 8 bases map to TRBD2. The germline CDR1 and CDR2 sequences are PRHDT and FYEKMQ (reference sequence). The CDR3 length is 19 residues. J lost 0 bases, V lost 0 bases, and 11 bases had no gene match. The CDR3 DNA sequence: TGTGCCAGCAGCTTAGGCCTGTTTCCAGCGGGGGTTAGCACAGATACGCAGTATTTT. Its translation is CASSLGLFPAGVSTDTQYF.

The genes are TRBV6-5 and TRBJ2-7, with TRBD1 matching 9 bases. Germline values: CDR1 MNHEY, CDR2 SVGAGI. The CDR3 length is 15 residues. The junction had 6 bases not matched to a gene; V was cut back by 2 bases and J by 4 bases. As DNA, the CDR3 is TGTGCCAGCAGTTACGCGACAGGGGGAGGGTACGAGCAGTACTTC. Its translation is CASSYATGGGYEQYF.